Described below is a single T cell receptor beta chain sequence and its context. What it binds is unknown. The data are from a study of T cell responses to AZD1222 COVID-19 vaccine. Points from the study as a whole: Sampled repertoires all dated from after the peak T cell response. Reportedly, nearly half of unique spike TCRs recognized epitopes outside B.1.351/B.1.1.7 mutations.

Only in-frame clones appear in the TCRdb table, and some are missing; sequencing was by immunoSEQ multiplex PCR. Here the sample spans tens of thousands of clones, 92% being singletons. Specimen: peripheral blood, collected 28 days after the second AZD1222 dose. The sequence was collected from an adult who received the AZD1222 COVID-19 vaccine.

In DNA form, the CDR3 reads TGCGCCAGCAGCCAAGTAGGGGGAGCTGGCTACACCTTC. It translates to CASSQVGGAGYTF. The chain combines TRBV4-3 with TRBJ1-2; a possible D gene is TRBD1 (6 bases). Trimming took off 1 base at V and 7 bases at J, with 10 bases between the two ends. Germline V gene sequence: CDR1 LGHNA, CDR2 YSLEER. The CDR3 consists of 13 residues.